These 31 T cell receptor beta chains were all obtained from the same sample, sequenced in a study of beta chain features in type 1 diabetes (dated by TCRdb to the late 2010s). Receptor amplification or capture employed the immunoSEQ multiplex PCR assay. All of the isolated RNA was reverse transcribed with the High Capacity cDNA Reverse Transcription Kit, so expressed TCRB transcripts were sequenced. The immuneACCESS repertoire file appears here via TCRdb, limited to in-frame rearrangements. These files lack a portion of the clones; in checked studies, under half of the deficit traces to unresolved V genes, and the cause of the others is not known. In all, the sample holds about 350,000 clones, and about 18% of those were seen once. Under 0.05% of the sample rests with the top ten. Sample: naive CD4+ T cells from blood. Taken with the paper, the label for cell subset or site translates to: true naive CD4+ T cells. The receptor source for this set is a woman aged 18 to 35 in good health.

This clone was detected only a few times. The chain links TRBV18 to TRBJ2-5; no clear D. The germline gives CDR1 KGHSH, CDR2 LQKENI. Trimming shortened V by 3 bases and J by 2 bases, and 4 bases separated the two germline ends. This CDR3 comprises 12 residues. CDR3 nucleotide sequence: TGTGCCAGCTCACCGGCTCAAGAGACCCAGTACTTC. Translation: CASSPAQETQYF.

The chain joins TRBV7-9 to TRBJ1-5; D is perhaps TRBD1 (6 bases). The CDR3 extends over 12 amino acids. The germline CDR1 and CDR2 sequences are SEHNR and FQNEAQ (reference sequence). Between the trimmed V and J ends, which lost 9 bases and 7 bases, there was a span of 13 bases. The CDR3: CASSGEGQPQHF. DNA for the CDR3: TGTGCCAGTTCAGGGGAGGGACAGCCCCAGCATTTT.

This chain uses TRBV30 with TRBJ1-4; tentatively, D is TRBD1 (5 bases). The CDR3 runs to 13 residues. Trimming stripped 4 bases from V and 3 bases from J, with 9 bases between. Germline V gives CDR1 GTSNPN, CDR2 SVGIG (reference sequence). The CDR3 sequence is CAWTQGPNEKLFF. The CDR3 DNA reads TGTGCCTGGACCCAGGGCCCTAATGAAAAACTGTTTTTT.

This clone was seen only a few times. V gene TRBV4-3 combines with J gene TRBJ2-7, with 13 nucleotides matching TRBD2. V lost 5 bases, J lost 4 bases, and 2 bases stayed unmatched. This CDR3 has 14 amino acids. Per the germline V gene, CDR1 is LGHNA and CDR2 is YSLEER. CDR3 sequence (DNA): TGCGCCAGCAGCAGGACTAGCGGGGGTTACGAGCAGTACTTC. Its protein product is CASSRTSGGYEQYF.

This clone came up a few times. CDR3 region: CAWSALSASSSYNEQFF. The CDR3 nucleotides are TGTGCCTGGAGTGCCCTTAGCGCCTCCAGCTCCTACAATGAGCAGTTCTTC. The chain joins TRBV30 to TRBJ2-1; D is perhaps TRBD2 (5 bases). The length of the CDR3 is 17 residues. V was clipped by 1 base and J by 0 bases, with 16 bases between them. Germline V CDR1 and CDR2: GTSNPN, SVGIG (reference sequence).

This clone showed up just a few times. Other DNA variants within this sample encode the same CDR3. This chain uses TRBV5-1 with TRBJ1-2; D is ambiguous. V shed 0 bases and J shed 2 bases, with 8 bases lying between them. This CDR3 is built from 14 residues. Germline-derived CDR1 and CDR2 are SGHRS and YFSETQ. CDR3: CASSLGQSNYGYTF. The CDR3 DNA reads TGCGCCAGCAGCTTGGGGCAGTCGAACTATGGCTACACCTTC. The variable domain in full, completed from reference TRBV5-1 and TRBJ1-2, reads KAGVTQTPRYLIKTRGQQVTLSCSPISGHRSVSWYQQTPGQGLQFLFEYFSETQRNKGNFPGRFSGRQFSNSRSEMNVSTLELGDSALYLCASSLGQSNYGYTFGSGTRLTVV.

The chain carries TRBV4-2 and TRBJ1-4; 8 positions agree with TRBD1. With V trimmed by 4 bases and J by 6 bases, 10 bases remained unmatched. This CDR3 spans 16 amino acids. Germline loops: CDR1 LGHNA, CDR2 YNFKEQ. The CDR3 nucleotides are TGTGCCAGCAGCCGTAGGTTGACAGGGGATTATGAAAAACTGTTTTTT. It is translated as CASSRRLTGDYEKLFF.

The genes are TRBV4-1 and TRBJ2-7; 10 bases agree with TRBD1. Trimming cost V 5 bases and J 3 bases; bases outside gene matches: 7. Germline CDR1 MGHRA, CDR2 YSYEKL. The CDR3 has 15 amino acids. CDR3 protein: CASSSPGTGVYEQYF. The CDR3, as DNA: TGCGCCAGCAGCTCCCCCGGGACAGGGGTCTACGAGCAGTACTTC.

The chain links TRBV11-2 to TRBJ2-7; perhaps TRBD2 as D (7 bases). Between the trimmed V and J ends, which lost 8 bases and 7 bases, there was a span of 18 bases. The CDR3 runs to 13 residues. Germline V lookup: CDR1 SGHAT, CDR2 FQNNGV. Here the CDR3 DNA reads TGTGCCAGCCGTCAGTGGGGGGGCAAAGAGCAGTACTTC. Amino acid sequence: CASRQWGGKEQYF.

The CDR3 reads CSARGAAEAFF. In nucleotides, the CDR3 is TGCAGTGCTAGAGGGGCAGCTGAAGCTTTCTTT. This chain uses TRBV20-1 with TRBJ1-1; D not certain. This CDR3 is 11 amino acids long. Germline V gene sequence: CDR1 DFQATT, CDR2 SNEGSKA (reference sequence). The V end lost 1 base, the J end lost 6 bases, and 6 bases lay between the germline ends.

This clone turned up a few times. This rearrangement joins TRBV5-4 to TRBJ2-6; no reliable D call. V gave up 4 bases and J gave up 1 base, with 6 bases separating them. Germline loops: CDR1 SGHNT, CDR2 YYREEE (reference sequence). There are 14 residues in the CDR3. CDR3 bases: TGTGCCAGCAGCCAACAGTCTGGGGCCAACGTCCTGACTTTC. Encoded protein: CASSQQSGANVLTF.

This chain uses TRBV7-9 with TRBJ2-7; D possibly corresponds to TRBD1 (6 bases). The CDR3 is 16 amino acids. V was pared by 3 bases and J by 4 bases, with 19 bases between. Germline CDR1 SEHNR, CDR2 FQNEAQ (reference sequence). The CDR3 loop reads CASSFRQTGVTYEQYF. The CDR3 DNA is TGTGCCAGCAGCTTTCGCCAGACAGGCGTCACGTACGAGCAGTACTTC.

The sample holds a few counts of this clone. This chain links TRBV5-1 with TRBJ2-5, with 11 bases lining up with TRBD2. The CDR3 sequence is 15 residues long. Looked up from germline, CDR1 is SGHRS and CDR2 is YFSETQ. V lost 5 bases, J lost 6 bases, and 9 bases stayed unmatched. CDR3 DNA: TGCGCCAGCAGGCCCGGGACTAGCGGCCTGCAGACCCAGTACTTC. It encodes CASRPGTSGLQTQYF. Full variable domain (remainder filled in from reference TRBV5-1 and TRBJ2-5): KAGVTQTPRYLIKTRGQQVTLSCSPISGHRSVSWYQQTPGQGLQFLFEYFSETQRNKGNFPGRFSGRQFSNSRSEMNVSTLELGDSALYLCASRPGTSGLQTQYFGPGTRLLVL.

This clone was counted only a few times. This chain joins TRBV19 and TRBJ2-1; maybe TRBD1 (5 bases). Trimming left V 7 bases short and J 5 bases short, with 6 bases between. This CDR3 has 11 amino acids. Germline assignment: CDR1 LNHDA and CDR2 SQIVND (reference sequence). The CDR3 sequence: CASIRDNEQFF. DNA of the CDR3: TGTGCCAGTATCAGGGACAATGAGCAGTTCTTC.

The V gene is TRBV29-1, the J gene TRBJ1-2, with D possibly TRBD1 on 5 matching bases. Germline V gene data show CDR1 as SQVTM and CDR2 as ANQGSEA. This CDR3 comprises 13 residues. The V end was cut by 4 bases, the J end by 4 bases, with 13 bases between. DNA of the CDR3: TGCAGCGTTGCGCGGGACGGTTCCTATGGCTACACCTTC. Translating gives CSVARDGSYGYTF.

This chain links TRBV9 with TRBJ2-1; D is uncertain. The germline V gene encodes CDR1 SGDLS and CDR2 YYNGEE. Trimming removed 0 bases from V and 11 bases from J, with 12 bases in between. The CDR3 length is 13 residues. This CDR3 is CASSVDIQAKQFF. CDR3 coding DNA: TGTGCCAGCAGCGTAGATATCCAGGCCAAGCAGTTCTTC. Full variable domain (outside the CDR3, taken from reference TRBV9 and TRBJ2-1): DSGVTQTPKHLITATGQRVTLRCSPRSGDLSVYWYQQSLDQGLQFLIQYYNGEERAKGNILERFSAQQFPDLHSELNLSSLELGDSALYFCASSVDIQAKQFFGPGTRLTVL.

In this sample, this clone turned up a few times. The chain carries TRBV30 and TRBJ2-1, with 11 bases identical to TRBD2. This CDR3 spans 16 amino acids. J was trimmed by 5 bases and V by 4 bases; bases with no gene match: 10. Per germline, CDR1 GTSNPN and CDR2 SVGIG (reference sequence). CDR3 protein: CAWTAQGLADHNEQFF. The CDR3 region has the DNA TGTGCCTGGACCGCACAGGGACTAGCGGACCACAATGAGCAGTTCTTC.

The chain has TRBV29-1 and TRBJ2-5; 10 nucleotides agree with TRBD2. The trim removed 6 bases at V and 5 bases at J, leaving 9 bases unmatched. The CDR3 covers 14 residues. CDR1 and CDR2 from the germline V gene are SQVTM and ANQGSEA. CDR3 in DNA: TGCAGCGTCTGTCGAGCGGGGGGGCCTGAGACCCAGTACTTC. Translating it yields CSVCRAGGPETQYF.

The CDR3 coding sequence is TGTGCCTGGAGTGGGTGGGGACGGGGGGTGAACACTGAAGCTTTCTTT. It encodes CAWSGWGRGVNTEAFF. The rearrangement joins TRBV30 to TRBJ1-1, with D perhaps TRBD1 (5 bases). Trimming left V 1 base short and J 0 bases short, with 15 bases between. From germline, CDR1 is GTSNPN and CDR2 SVGIG (reference sequence). CDR3 length equals 16 residues.

This chain joins TRBV7-9 and TRBJ1-2; D gene ambiguous. V shed 2 bases and J shed 2 bases, with 6 bases lying between them. Germline lookup yields CDR1 SEHNR and CDR2 FQNEAQ (reference sequence). The CDR3 sequence is 13 residues long. CDR3 sequence reads: CASSLLANYGYTF. The DNA of the CDR3 is TGTGCCAGCAGCTTATTGGCCAACTATGGCTACACCTTC.

This clone was seen more than once but under ten times. V gene TRBV12-5 combines with J gene TRBJ2-5; tentative D call: TRBD2 (5 bases). The ends were cut back, 3 bases at V and 5 bases at J, with 13 bases in the middle. Germline V gene data show CDR1 as LGHNT and CDR2 as FRNRAP. The CDR3 contains 14 residues. The CDR3 loop reads CASGLISGEETQYF. DNA for the CDR3: TGTGCTAGTGGTTTAATCAGTGGGGAGGAGACCCAGTACTTC.

This clone has more than one count but fewer than ten. The rearrangement joins TRBV30 to TRBJ2-1; TRBD2 might be the D (5 bases). This CDR3 comprises 15 residues. Trimming removed 1 base from V and 4 bases from J, with 14 bases in between. Germline loops: CDR1 GTSNPN, CDR2 SVGIG (reference sequence). The CDR3 bases are TGTGCCTGGAGTGATGTTGGTAGCGCGTACAATGAGCAGTTCTTC. Protein sequence: CAWSDVGSAYNEQFF. Variable domain in full (rest from reference TRBV30 and TRBJ2-1): SQTIHQWPATLVQPVGSPLSLECTVEGTSNPNLYWYRQAAGRGLQLLFYSVGIGQISSEVPQNLSASRPQDRQFILSSKKLLLSDSGFYLCAWSDVGSAYNEQFFGPGTRLTVL.

The table lists this clone with a few counts. The chain joins TRBV30 to TRBJ2-3, with D perhaps matching TRBD1 (5 bases). Germline CDR1 is GTSNPN and CDR2 is SVGIG (reference sequence). This CDR3 is built from 11 residues. Trimming cost V 1 base and J 8 bases, with 7 bases left between them. This chain's CDR3 is CAWSAQGTQYF. In nucleotides, the CDR3 is TGTGCCTGGAGTGCTCAGGGTACGCAGTATTTT.

The rearrangement joins TRBV14 to TRBJ2-1; D call uncertain. CDR3 size: 15 residues. V gave up 6 bases and J gave up 0 bases, with 12 bases separating them. Germline CDR1 SGHDN, CDR2 FVKESK. The chain's CDR3 is CASSLGTNSYNEQFF. CDR3 nucleotides: TGTGCCAGCAGTCTAGGAACCAACTCCTACAATGAGCAGTTCTTC. Full variable domain (missing parts from reference TRBV14 and TRBJ2-1): EAGVTQFPSHSVIEKGQTVTLRCDPISGHDNLYWYRRVMGKEIKFLLHFVKESKQDESGMPNNRFLAERTGGTYSTLKVQPAELEDSGVYFCASSLGTNSYNEQFFGPGTRLTVL.

The V call is TRBV9, the J call TRBJ2-1; TRBD1 agrees at 9 bases. Germline V gene data show CDR1 as SGDLS and CDR2 as YYNGEE. CDR3 length: 15 residues. V lost 2 bases to trimming and J lost 4 bases; unmatched junction nucleotides: 4. DNA of the CDR3: TGTGCCAGCAGCGTGGCCGGACAGGGGTACAATGAGCAGTTCTTC. It encodes CASSVAGQGYNEQFF.

This chain uses TRBV4-1 with TRBJ2-7, with TRBD2 identical over 14 bases. The CDR3 runs to 16 residues. V trimming: 0 bases; J trimming: 5 bases; junction bases outside the gene matches: 3. The germline V gene encodes CDR1 MGHRA and CDR2 YSYEKL. This CDR3 is CASSQEGGLAGDEQYF. DNA of the CDR3: TGCGCCAGCAGCCAAGAGGGGGGACTAGCGGGAGACGAGCAGTACTTC.

The chain combines TRBV5-1 with TRBJ1-1; tentative D call: TRBD1 (6 bases). V lost 0 bases and J lost 2, with 8 bases in between. CDR3 length equals 14 residues. CDR1 SGHRS and CDR2 YFSETQ come from the germline V gene. The CDR3 DNA is TGCGCCAGCAGCTTGGCCGGGACAAACACTGAAGCTTTCTTT. It encodes CASSLAGTNTEAFF.

This clone was seen a few times. The chain combines TRBV7-9 with TRBJ2-1, with 13 bases identical to TRBD2. Germline values: CDR1 SEHNR, CDR2 FQNEAQ (reference sequence). V lost 5 bases to trimming and J lost 16 bases; unmatched junction nucleotides: 11. The CDR3 sequence is 14 residues long. CDR3 sequence reads: CASSPLTSGGIGFF. Written as DNA, the CDR3 is TGTGCCAGCAGCCCGCTGACTAGCGGGGGGATCGGATTCTTC.

This clone was observed a few times. This chain uses TRBV4-1 with TRBJ2-7; D might be TRBD2 (5 bases). The CDR3 has 15 amino acids. Germline CDR1 is MGHRA and CDR2 is YSYEKL. Trimming stripped 1 base from V and 5 bases from J, with 15 bases between. CDR3 protein: CASSQVGVGSDEQYF. The CDR3 coding sequence is TGCGCCAGCAGCCAAGTAGGCGTTGGTAGCGACGAGCAGTACTTC.

This chain connects TRBV30 to TRBJ1-1; 7 bases align to TRBD1. In germline, CDR1 is GTSNPN, CDR2 SVGIG (reference sequence). The V segment lost 0 bases and the J segment 3 bases; nucleotides outside the gene matches: 4. CDR3 length equals 14 residues. CDR3 DNA sequence: TGTGCCTGGAGTGTCCTTACAGGGGACACTGAAGCTTTCTTT. It translates to CAWSVLTGDTEAFF.

This chain connects TRBV18 to TRBJ1-2; D unresolved. In germline, CDR1 is KGHSH, CDR2 LQKENI. This CDR3 comprises 13 residues. Between the trimmed V and J ends, which lost 1 base and 6 bases, there was a span of 9 bases. CDR3 amino acids: CASSPRRRDGYTF. CDR3 DNA: TGTGCCAGCTCACCACGTAGGCGGGATGGCTACACCTTC.